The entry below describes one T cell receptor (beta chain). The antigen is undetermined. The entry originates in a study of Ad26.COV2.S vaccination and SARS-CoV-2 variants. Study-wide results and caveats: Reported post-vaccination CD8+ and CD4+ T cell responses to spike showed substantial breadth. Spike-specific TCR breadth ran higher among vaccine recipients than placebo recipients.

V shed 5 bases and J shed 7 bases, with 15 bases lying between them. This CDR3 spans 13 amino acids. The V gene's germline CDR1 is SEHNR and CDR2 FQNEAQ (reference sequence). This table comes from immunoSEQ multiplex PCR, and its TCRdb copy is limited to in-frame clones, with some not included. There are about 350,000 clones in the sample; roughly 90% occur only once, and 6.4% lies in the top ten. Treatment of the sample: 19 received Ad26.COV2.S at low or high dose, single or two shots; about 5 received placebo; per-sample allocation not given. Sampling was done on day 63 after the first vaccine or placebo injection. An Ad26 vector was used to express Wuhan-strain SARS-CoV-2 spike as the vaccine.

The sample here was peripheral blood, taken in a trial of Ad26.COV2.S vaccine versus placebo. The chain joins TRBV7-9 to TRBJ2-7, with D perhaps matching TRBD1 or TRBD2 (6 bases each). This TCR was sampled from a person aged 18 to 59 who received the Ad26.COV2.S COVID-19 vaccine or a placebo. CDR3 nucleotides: TGTGCCAGCAGCCGAGGGGGGACGGGTGAGCAGTACTTC. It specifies CASSRGGTGEQYF.